The 7 T cell receptor beta chains given below trace back to one sample, sequenced in a study of T cell responses to AZD1222 COVID-19 vaccine. This table comes from immunoSEQ multiplex PCR, and its TCRdb copy is limited to in-frame clones, with some not included. This sample carries 80,000 to 100,000 clones, just over 85% of them seen once, and the ten largest clones take around a tenth. Specimen: peripheral blood, collected on day 0 of MenACWY control vaccination. These receptors were taken from an adult in good health.

The J gene is TRBJ1-2, the V gene TRBV10-3; 8 bases line up with TRBD1. V lost 0 bases and J lost 8; bases outside the gene matches: 26. The CDR3 contains 21 residues. Germline assignment: CDR1 ENHRY and CDR2 SYGVKD. CDR3 in amino acids: CAISESLSIVRGRAHASGYTF. The CDR3 DNA reads TGTGCCATCAGTGAGTCATTAAGTATAGTCAGGGGGCGAGCCCATGCCTCCGGCTACACCTTC.

The chain carries TRBV4-1 and TRBJ1-6; D unresolved. The CDR3 is 16 residues long. With 0 bases removed from V and 5 bases from J, the gap between germline ends came to 11 bases. Per the germline V gene, CDR1 is MGHRA and CDR2 is YSYEKL. CDR3 sequence reads: CASSQESGLHNSPLHF. CDR3 in DNA: TGCGCCAGCAGCCAAGAATCCGGGCTCCATAATTCACCCCTCCACTTT.

This sequence joins TRBV6-1 and TRBJ2-1, with D possibly TRBD2 on 6 matching bases. Per germline, CDR1 MNHNS and CDR2 SASEGT. The CDR3 extends over 14 amino acids. V gave up 3 bases and J gave up 10 bases, with 16 bases separating them. The CDR3 DNA reads as TGTGCCAGCAGTGAGGGGAGGACCCGAGGGGAGCAGTTCTTC. It yields the protein CASSEGRTRGEQFF.

The V and J genes are TRBV28 and TRBJ2-3; 9 bases are shared with TRBD1. The germline gives CDR1 MDHEN, CDR2 SYDVKM. J was trimmed by 0 bases and V by 2 bases; bases with no gene match: 9. The CDR3 loop spans 18 amino acids. This CDR3 reads CASSLAGQGLISTDTQYF. For the CDR3, the DNA is TGTGCCAGCAGTTTAGCGGGACAGGGTCTTATCAGCACAGATACGCAGTATTTT.

V and J are TRBV7-3 and TRBJ1-5, with D uncertain. The germline CDR1 and CDR2 sequences are SGHTA and FQGTGA. Trimming took off 5 bases at V and 1 base at J, with 12 bases between the two ends. This CDR3 has 15 amino acids. CDR3 protein: CASSPRVASNQPQHF. The CDR3 DNA reads as TGTGCCAGCAGCCCCCGGGTCGCCAGCAATCAGCCCCAGCATTTT.

V is TRBV7-2 and J is TRBJ1-2; tentative D call: TRBD1 (6 bases). The V gene's germline CDR1 is SGHTA and CDR2 FQGNSA. V dropped 5 bases and J dropped 2 bases, with 15 bases sitting between them. The CDR3 length is 15 residues. The CDR3 here is CASSLRSGGNYGYTF. CDR3 coding DNA: TGTGCCAGCAGCCTAAGGTCGGGGGGCAACTATGGCTACACCTTC.

The CDR3 reads CASSPGPGALEQYF. DNA of the CDR3: TGCGCCAGCAGCCCGGGACCGGGGGCTCTCGAGCAGTACTTC. The V gene is TRBV5-1, the J gene TRBJ2-7, with D perhaps given as TRBD1 or TRBD2 (6 bases each). The CDR3 is 14 amino acids. V lost 4 bases, J lost 6 bases, and 17 bases lay in between. CDR1 is SGHRS and CDR2 is YFSETQ in the germline V gene. Combining the CDR3 with reference TRBV5-1 and TRBJ2-7 gives the whole variable domain KAGVTQTPRYLIKTRGQQVTLSCSPISGHRSVSWYQQTPGQGLQFLFEYFSETQRNKGNFPGRFSGRQFSNSRSEMNVSTLELGDSALYLCASSPGPGALEQYFGPGTRLTVT.